A single sample is the source of the 5 T cell receptor beta chains below, sequenced in a study of lymphopenia after photon versus proton radiotherapy. Only in-frame clones appear in the TCRdb table, and some are missing; sequencing was by immunoSEQ multiplex PCR. This table has 8,000 or so clones, 88% appearing once. The starting material was peripheral blood, obtained from a patient treated with photon-based radiotherapy. These receptors all stem from an elderly man with cholangiocarcinoma.

This chain connects TRBV15 to TRBJ2-1; weak D call: TRBD1 (6 bases). This CDR3 is built from 15 residues. Trimming shortened V by 0 bases and J by 8 bases, and 14 bases separated the two germline ends. Per germline, CDR1 LNHNV and CDR2 YYDKDF (reference sequence). For the CDR3, the DNA is TGTGCCACCAGCAGAGATTTAGGGGGAGAGGATGAGCAGTTCTTC. Amino acids: CATSRDLGGEDEQFF.

The chain employs TRBV28 and TRBJ1-6; D remains ambiguous. The CDR3 extends over 14 amino acids. V shed 5 bases and J shed 6 bases, with 11 bases lying between them. Germline V lookup: CDR1 MDHEN, CDR2 SYDVKM. CDR3 amino acids: CASSPQLPNSPLHF. CDR3 coding DNA: TGTGCCAGCAGTCCCCAATTACCTAATTCACCCCTCCACTTT.

The gene calls are TRBV28 and TRBJ1-1; D not certain. The germline CDR1 and CDR2 sequences are MDHEN and SYDVKM. Trimming took off 3 bases at V and 0 bases at J, with 11 bases between the two ends. CDR3 length: 15 residues. The CDR3 spells CASSFRAIMNTEAFF. CDR3 nucleotides: TGTGCCAGCAGTTTTAGAGCAATCATGAACACTGAAGCTTTCTTT.

The chain couples TRBV13 to TRBJ1-3, with 9 bases identical to TRBD1. The CDR3 spans 16 residues. The V and J ends lost 6 bases and 1 base, in that order; junction bases with no gene match: 7. Germline CDR1 reads PRHDT; CDR2 reads FYEKMQ (reference sequence). This chain's CDR3 is CASRTGGQLSGNTIYF. CDR3 nucleotide sequence: TGTGCCAGCAGGACAGGGGGACAGCTTTCTGGAAACACCATATATTTT.

The gene calls are TRBV15 and TRBJ2-7; the match to TRBD2 covers 8 bases. This CDR3 is 17 amino acids long. Germline-derived CDR1 and CDR2 are LNHNV and YYDKDF (reference sequence). V gave up 4 bases and J gave up 5 bases; unmatched junction bases: 16. Here the CDR3 DNA reads TGTGCCACCAGCATGCGAAGCCGGGGGGGATTTTGGCACGAGCAGTACTTC. Translating gives CATSMRSRGGFWHEQYF. Variable domain in full (rest from reference TRBV15 and TRBJ2-7): DAMVIQNPRYQVTQFGKPVTLSCSQTLNHNVMYWYQQKSSQAPKLLFHYYDKDFNNEADTPDNFQSRRPNTSFCFLDIRSPGLGDTAMYLCATSMRSRGGFWHEQYFGPGTRLTVT.